The 8 T cell receptor beta chains listed next were all sequenced from one sample in a study of T cell responses to AZD1222 COVID-19 vaccine. Sequencing used immunoSEQ multiplex PCR; TCRdb keeps in-frame clones, though not all of them. The sample has more than 150,000 clones, 92% seen once. The specimen comprised peripheral blood, sampled on day 0 of AZD1222 vaccination. All receptors come from an adult in good health.

About this clone itself: The same CDR3 is also encoded by other DNA sequences in this sample. The V call is TRBV28, the J call TRBJ1-2; D is unclear. Trimming took off 4 bases at V and 4 bases at J, with 7 bases between the two ends. The CDR3 has 12 residues. The germline V gene encodes CDR1 MDHEN and CDR2 SYDVKM. The CDR3 protein is CASSSGRYGYTF. The CDR3 coding sequence is TGTGCCAGCAGTTCCGGACGCTATGGCTACACCTTC.

The CDR3 spells CASSLRVAIPSNTGELFF. The CDR3 DNA follows: TGCGCCAGCAGCCTGAGGGTAGCGATACCTTCGAACACCGGGGAGCTGTTTTTT. V gene TRBV5-1 combines with J gene TRBJ2-2; the D gene is possibly TRBD2 (5 bases). The length of the CDR3 is 18 residues. Germline V gene sequence: CDR1 SGHRS, CDR2 YFSETQ. V lost 4 bases and J lost 0, with 19 bases in between.

The chain has TRBV21-1 and TRBJ1-2; TRBD1, the D gene given by the table, was not confirmed from the DNA. TRBV21-1 has pseudogene status. The CDR3 runs 13 residues. This CDR3 is CANTSQYNYGYTF. The CDR3 DNA reads TGTGCCAACACATCGCAGTATAACTATGGCTACACCTTC.

The V call is TRBV7-8, the J call TRBJ1-4; 7 bases align to TRBD1. The V and J ends lost 6 bases and 8 bases, in that order; junction bases with no gene match: 9. Germline values: CDR1 SGHVS, CDR2 FQNEAQ. The CDR3 has 14 amino acids. This CDR3 is CASRPGQRGEKLFF. The CDR3 nucleotides read TGTGCCAGCAGGCCGGGACAGAGGGGCGAAAAACTGTTTTTT.

The chain is built from TRBV7-9 and TRBJ1-1; 7 bases match TRBD1. V dropped 5 bases and J dropped 0; count of bases not matched to a gene: 9. Germline V gene sequence: CDR1 SEHNR, CDR2 FQNEAQ (reference sequence). This CDR3 region has 16 residues. The CDR3 loop reads CASSHDRAFLNTEAFF. Written as DNA, the CDR3 is TGTGCCAGCAGCCACGACAGGGCATTCTTGAACACTGAAGCTTTCTTT.

This chain links TRBV18 with TRBJ2-7, with D perhaps matching TRBD2 (6 bases). V was cut by 1 base and J by 5 bases, with 12 bases left in between. CDR1 and CDR2 from the germline V gene are KGHSH and LQKENI. This CDR3 is 14 amino acids long. CDR3 protein: CASSPRDGSNEQYF. Here the CDR3 DNA reads TGTGCCAGCTCACCACGGGACGGGAGCAACGAGCAGTACTTC.

This clone was seen only once. The chain uses TRBV18 and TRBJ2-1; D may be TRBD2 (6 bases). Per the germline V gene, CDR1 is KGHSH and CDR2 is LQKENI. This CDR3 has 15 amino acids. V was pared by 0 bases and J by 9 bases, with 15 bases between. As DNA, the CDR3 is TGTGCCAGCTCACCACCAGGTCTAGCGTTCGGTGAGCAGTTCTTC. It is translated as CASSPPGLAFGEQFF.

CDR3 region: CASSPAFGYTF. CDR3 coding DNA: TGTGCCAGCTCCCCCGCCTTTGGCTACACCTTC. The chain employs TRBV18 and TRBJ1-2; unclear D gene. The V gene lost 6 bases and the J gene lost 7 bases, with 9 bases spanning the gap. CDR1 and CDR2 (germline): KGHSH, LQKENI. The CDR3 runs 11 residues. Based on the CDR3 plus reference TRBV18 and TRBJ1-2, the full variable domain is NAGVMQNPRHLVRRRGQEARLRCSPMKGHSHVYWYRQLPEEGLKFMVYLQKENIIDESGMPKERFSAEFPKEGPSILRIQQVVRGDSAAYFCASSPAFGYTFGSGTRLTVV.